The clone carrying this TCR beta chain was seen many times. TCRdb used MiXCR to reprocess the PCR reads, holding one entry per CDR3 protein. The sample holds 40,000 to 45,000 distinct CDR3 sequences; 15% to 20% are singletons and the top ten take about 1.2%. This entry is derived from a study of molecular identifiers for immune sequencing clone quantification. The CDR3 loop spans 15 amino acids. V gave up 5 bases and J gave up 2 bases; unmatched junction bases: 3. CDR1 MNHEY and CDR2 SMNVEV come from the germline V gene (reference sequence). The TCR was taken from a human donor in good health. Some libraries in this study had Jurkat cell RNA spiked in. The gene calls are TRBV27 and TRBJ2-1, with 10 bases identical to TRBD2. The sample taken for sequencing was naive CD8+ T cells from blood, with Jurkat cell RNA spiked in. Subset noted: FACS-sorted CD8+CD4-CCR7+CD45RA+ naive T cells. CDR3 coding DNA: TGTGCCAGCAGTGCTCTAGCGGGAGCCTACAATGAGCAGTTCTTC. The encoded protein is CASSALAGAYNEQFF.